This TCR beta chain was sequenced for a study of cytomegalovirus exposure and HLA in healthy donors. Germline values: CDR1 LGHNA, CDR2 YSLEER. The length of the CDR3 is 19 residues. V was clipped by 0 bases and J by 0 bases; unmatched bases: 10. This clone was seen once. The PCR made use of 60 Vbeta and 13 Jbeta primers. Per the authors' pipeline: Some 12 million shared chains were among the approximately 87 million unique TCR beta chains that a later analysis counted. Measured with immunoSEQ multiplex PCR; TCRdb has only the in-frame clones, and not every one. V, J and clone size are taken as reported in that table, and D and trimming were inferred from the DNA itself. Altogether some 190,000 clones are present, about four fifths being singletons, with the ten largest covering about 1.4%.

Input material: PBMCs. This TCR was recovered from a woman aged 45 to 65 in good health and CMV-seronegative. The chain combines TRBV4-3 with TRBJ2-1, with TRBD2 matching 8 bases. The CDR3 reads CASSQDSGGGYYSYNEQFF. CDR3 DNA: TGCGCCAGCAGCCAAGATTCCGGCGGGGGGTACTACTCCTACAATGAGCAGTTCTTC.